This is a list of T cell receptor beta chains from one sample in a study of identical twins. TCRdb reprocessed the 5' RACE reads via MiXCR and lists one record per CDR3 protein. Counted here are 640,000 or so distinct CDR3 sequences, 5.5% to 6.5% occurring once; the ten biggest clones make up around 1.7%. The sequencing input was naive T cells sorted from blood. All receptors come from a man younger than 35 in good health. The CDR3 runs from the conserved cysteine through the conserved F or W. A D gene is named only where the DNA matches it firmly. Rows may omit the clone size; those that give it use once, few, many or a size class.

TRBJ2-3 | few | TRBD2 | TRBV7-3 | CASSTGTSGSSDTQYF | TGTGCCAGCAGCACAGGGACTAGCGGGAGTTCAGATACGCAGTATTTT
TRBJ2-2 | many | NA | TRBV12-3/TRBV12-4 | CAYGSGTGELFF | TGTGCCTACGGTTCTGGCACCGGGGAGCTGTTTTTT
TRBJ2-2 | many | NA | TRBV12-3/TRBV12-4 | CASRTRPTGNTGELFF | TGTGCCAGCCGTACCCGACCGACAGGGAACACCGGGGAGCTGTTTTTT
TRBJ1-2 | few | TRBD1 | TRBV4-3 | CASSQGRTGVNGYTF | TGCGCCAGCAGCCAAGGAAGGACAGGGGTTAATGGCTACACCTTC
TRBJ2-3 | NA | NA | TRBV11-1 | CASRNHREPGADTQYF | TGTGCCAGCAGAAATCACCGGGAGCCAGGAGCAGATACGCAGTATTTT
TRBJ2-1 | few | TRBD2 | TRBV4-1 | CASSQGSAAGETNEQFF | TGCGCCAGCAGCCAAGGATCGGCAGCGGGGGAAACCAATGAGCAGTTCTTC
TRBJ2-2 | many | NA | TRBV7-2 | CASSLASAMSEELFF | TGTGCCAGCAGCTTAGCGTCTGCCATGTCTGAGGAGCTGTTTTTT
TRBJ2-3 | NA | NA | TRBV6-1 | CASSEAPDRDTDTQYF | TGTGCCAGCAGTGAAGCGCCGGACAGAGACACAGATACGCAGTATTTT
TRBJ1-1 | NA | NA | TRBV20-1 | CSAGRGKVTEAFF | TGCAGTGCTGGGAGGGGCAAGGTAACTGAAGCTTTCTTT
TRBJ2-1 | few | NA | TRBV27 | CASSLLSPSGDSYNEQFF | TGTGCCAGCAGTTTACTGTCCCCAAGCGGAGACTCCTACAATGAGCAGTTCTTC
TRBJ2-5 | NA | TRBD2 | TRBV29-1 | CSVEILAGPYQETQYF | TGCAGCGTTGAAATCCTAGCGGGTCCGTACCAAGAGACCCAGTACTTC
TRBJ2-3 | many | TRBD2 | TRBV10-3 | CAISGTSGSRTDTQYF | TGTGCCATCAGTGGGACTAGCGGGAGCAGGACAGATACGCAGTATTTT
TRBJ2-3 | many | TRBD2 | TRBV20-1 | CSARVGGLAGYRDTQYF | TGCAGTGCTAGAGTTGGGGGACTAGCGGGATATAGAGATACGCAGTATTTT
TRBJ2-1 | NA | NA | TRBV20-1 | CSATRTGQSYNEQFF | TGCAGTGCTACCCGAACAGGGCAATCCTACAATGAGCAGTTCTTC
TRBJ2-3 | NA | TRBD1 | TRBV5-1 | CASSYRTGASTDTQYF | TGCGCCAGCAGCTACCGGACAGGGGCTAGCACAGATACGCAGTATTTT
TRBJ2-3 | few | NA | TRBV6-2/TRBV6-3 | CASSYIPDTQYF | TGTGCCAGCAGTTACATCCCAGATACGCAGTATTTT
TRBJ2-5 | NA | TRBD1 | TRBV7-9 | CASSPGGAGSETQYF | TGTGCCAGCAGCCCAGGGGGTGCAGGGTCGGAGACCCAGTACTTC
TRBJ2-1 | few | NA | TRBV6-1 | CASSDYVDNEQFF | TGTGCCAGCAGTGACTACGTAGACAATGAGCAGTTCTTC
TRBJ2-4 | many | NA | TRBV7-9 | CASSLAQAKNIQYF | TGTGCCAGCAGCTTAGCGCAAGCCAAAAACATTCAGTACTTC
TRBJ1-3 | NA | NA | TRBV27 | CASSSGQLRSGNTIYF | TGTGCCAGCAGTTCCGGACAGCTCCGCTCTGGAAACACCATATATTTT
TRBJ1-5 | many | TRBD1 | TRBV20-1 | CSASRDRNQPQHF | TGCAGTGCTTCCCGGGACAGGAATCAGCCCCAGCATTTT
TRBJ1-2 | few | TRBD1 | TRBV12-3/TRBV12-4 | CASSDRGPNYGYTF | TGTGCCAGCAGCGACAGGGGCCCAAACTATGGCTACACCTTC
TRBJ2-5 | NA | NA | TRBV3-1 | CASSPTRHRQETQYF | TGTGCCAGCAGCCCGACCAGACACCGCCAAGAGACCCAGTACTTC
TRBJ1-1 | many | TRBD1 | TRBV11-1 | CASSSPDRGPFF | TGTGCCAGCAGTTCACCTGACAGGGGACCTTTCTTT
TRBJ2-5 | NA | NA | TRBV28 | CASSREGVQETQYF | TGTGCCAGCAGTCGGGAAGGGGTCCAAGAGACCCAGTACTTC
TRBJ2-1 | NA | TRBD1 | TRBV30 | CAWRWTGGNEQFF | TGTGCCTGGAGGTGGACAGGGGGCAATGAGCAGTTCTTC
TRBJ2-1 | few | TRBD2 | TRBV6-1 | CASTGASGTHEQFF | TGTGCCAGCACCGGGGCTAGCGGGACGCATGAGCAGTTCTTC
TRBJ2-7 | few | TRBD2 | TRBV5-1 | CASSPKEVAGGYEQYF | TGCGCCAGCAGCCCCAAGGAGGTAGCGGGAGGCTACGAGCAGTACTTC
TRBJ1-3 | many | TRBD1 | TRBV29-1 | CSVGTGTGNTIYF | TGCAGCGTTGGGACAGGGACTGGAAACACCATATATTTT
TRBJ2-5 | NA | NA | TRBV5-1 | CASSSAKIVGETQYF | TGCGCCAGCAGCTCCGCCAAGATTGTTGGAGAGACCCAGTACTTC
TRBJ1-4 | few | TRBD1 | TRBV2 | CASSGTPSIMTGGNEKLFF | TGTGCCAGCAGTGGAACTCCCTCTATAATGACAGGGGGGAATGAAAAACTGTTTTTT
TRBJ1-5 | NA | NA | TRBV6-1 | CASSEADNQPQHF | TGTGCCAGCAGTGAAGCGGACAATCAGCCCCAGCATTTT
TRBJ1-2 | many | TRBD1 | TRBV29-1 | CSVVTGANGYTF | TGCAGCGTTGTCACAGGGGCCAATGGCTACACCTTC
TRBJ2-5 | many | TRBD2 | TRBV5-1 | CASSRGGLAVQETQYF | TGCGCCAGCAGCAGGGGGGGACTAGCGGTACAAGAGACCCAGTACTTC
TRBJ2-1 | many | TRBD2 | TRBV5-1 | CASSWGGEYNEQFF | TGCGCCAGCAGCTGGGGGGGAGAATACAATGAGCAGTTCTTC
TRBJ2-4 | NA | TRBD1 | TRBV5-1 | CASSAGLRDRDSKNIQYF | TGCGCCAGCAGCGCCGGTCTTCGGGACAGGGATTCCAAAAACATTCAGTACTTC